A selection of T cell receptor beta chains follows, all from one sample in a study of T cells in Graves' hyperthyroidism and ophthalmopathy. MiXCR was run by TCRdb on the multiplex PCR reads, yielding one entry per CDR3 protein. The top ten hold 5% to 6% of the sample, which has some 420,000 distinct CDR3 sequences, roughly 13% seen once. Sequenced: blood. These receptors came from a woman aged 18-29 years with Graves' hyperthyroidism. The CDR3 runs from the conserved cysteine through the conserved F or W. D genes are given only for firm matches. Expanded clones are given a class, and other clones once, few, many or no size at all.

clone_size: NA
v_call: TRBV29-1
cdr3_length: 14
d_call: TRBD1
j_call: TRBJ1-2
cdr3_aa: CSVDPGTGTYGYTF
cdr3_nt: TGCAGCGTTGACCCCGGGACAGGAACCTATGGCTACACCTTC

clone_size: few
v_call: TRBV4-3
cdr3_length: 17
d_call: TRBD2
j_call: TRBJ2-1
cdr3_aa: CASSQESGTSFYNEQFF
cdr3_nt: TGCGCCAGCAGCCAAGAATCAGGGACTAGCTTCTACAATGAGCAGTTCTTC

clone_size: many
v_call: TRBV6-2/TRBV6-3
cdr3_length: 14
d_call: NA
j_call: TRBJ1-5
cdr3_aa: CASSDRQFNQPQHF
cdr3_nt: TGTGCCAGCAGCGACAGACAGTTCAATCAGCCCCAGCATTTT

clone_size: many
v_call: TRBV7-2
cdr3_length: 15
d_call: NA
j_call: TRBJ2-5
cdr3_aa: CASSLLGGVQETQYF
cdr3_nt: TGTGCCAGCAGCTTACTGGGGGGCGTCCAAGAGACCCAGTACTTC

clone_size: NA
v_call: TRBV12-3/TRBV12-4
cdr3_length: 14
d_call: NA
j_call: TRBJ1-2
cdr3_aa: CASRVGQNNYGYTF
cdr3_nt: TGTGCCAGCAGGGTGGGACAAAATAACTATGGCTACACCTTC

clone_size: many
v_call: TRBV5-1
cdr3_length: 14
d_call: TRBD2
j_call: TRBJ2-3
cdr3_aa: CASKRIAGPDTQYF
cdr3_nt: TGCGCCAGCAAGAGGATAGCGGGGCCAGATACGCAGTATTTT

clone_size: NA
v_call: TRBV20-1
cdr3_length: 16
d_call: TRBD1
j_call: TRBJ1-5
cdr3_aa: CSARRRTGLSNQPQHF
cdr3_nt: TGCAGTGCTAGACGCCGGACAGGGCTAAGCAATCAGCCCCAGCATTTT

clone_size: many
v_call: TRBV10-3
cdr3_length: 15
d_call: NA
j_call: TRBJ2-2
cdr3_aa: CAISVRTGTTGELFF
cdr3_nt: TGTGCCATCAGTGTGAGAACAGGGACCACCGGGGAGCTGTTTTTT

clone_size: many
v_call: TRBV9
cdr3_length: 14
d_call: NA
j_call: TRBJ1-1
cdr3_aa: CASSVENLNTEAFF
cdr3_nt: TGTGCCAGCAGCGTAGAGAACCTGAACACTGAAGCTTTCTTT

clone_size: NA
v_call: TRBV7-6
cdr3_length: 16
d_call: TRBD2
j_call: TRBJ2-1
cdr3_aa: CASSSLGGSRNNEQFF
cdr3_nt: TGTGCCAGCAGCTCCCTTGGCGGGAGTAGGAACAATGAGCAGTTCTTC

clone_size: NA
v_call: TRBV6-1
cdr3_length: 17
d_call: TRBD1
j_call: TRBJ2-7
cdr3_aa: CASFPQQQGVLAYEQYF
cdr3_nt: TGTGCCAGCTTTCCTCAACAACAGGGGGTTCTGGCCTACGAGCAGTACTTC

clone_size: NA
v_call: TRBV16
cdr3_length: 16
d_call: TRBD1
j_call: TRBJ1-2
cdr3_aa: CASSQNSGTGGYGYTF
cdr3_nt: TGTGCCAGCAGCCAAAATTCCGGGACAGGGGGCTATGGCTACACCTTC

clone_size: many
v_call: TRBV28
cdr3_length: 16
d_call: NA
j_call: TRBJ2-2
cdr3_aa: CASSLYGGSGTGELFF
cdr3_nt: TGTGCCAGCAGTTTATATGGAGGGTCGGGCACCGGGGAGCTGTTTTTT

clone_size: many
v_call: TRBV24-1
cdr3_length: 13
d_call: TRBD1
j_call: TRBJ1-1
cdr3_aa: CATRDRANTEAFF
cdr3_nt: TGTGCCACCAGGGACAGGGCAAACACTGAAGCTTTCTTT

clone_size: many
v_call: TRBV27
cdr3_length: 14
d_call: TRBD1
j_call: TRBJ1-2
cdr3_aa: CATARTGFNYGYTF
cdr3_nt: TGTGCCACCGCCCGGACAGGATTCAACTATGGCTACACCTTC